These 11 T cell receptor beta chains came from one sample sequenced in a study of regulatory T cells in long-lasting Graves disease. Arm-PCR of CDR3 regions and iRepertoire HTBI primers were used to build TCR beta libraries. In TCRdb, the multiplex PCR reads were re-called with MiXCR into one record per CDR3 protein. The sample includes 450,000 to 500,000 distinct CDR3 sequences, 15% to 20% seen only once; the top ten take over 9%. Time point described: newly diagnosed GD, antithyroid drugs for less than 3 months. Construction of the TCR library relied on RNA isolated from PBMCs. These data are also associated with another study on T cells in Graves' hyperthyroidism and ophthalmopathy.

The material was peripheral blood mononuclear cells (PBMCs), obtained at new diagnosis, from a patient treated with antithyroid drugs. All receptors come from a man aged 35-49 years with Graves disease.

The V and J genes are TRBV6-1 and TRBJ2-1, with D perhaps matching TRBD2 (5 bases). Trimming took 4 bases from V and 3 from J, leaving 25 bases between them. The CDR3 consists of 19 residues. Per germline, CDR1 MNHNS and CDR2 SASEGT. As DNA, the CDR3 is TGTGCCAGCAGTGCCCCAAGCTCCGGACTCACAACCGGCTACAATGAGCAGTTCTTC. It is translated as CASSAPSSGLTTGYNEQFF.

The rearrangement links TRBV4-1 to TRBJ2-1, with D possibly matching TRBD2 (5 bases). Germline V lookup: CDR1 MGHRA, CDR2 YSYEKL. The CDR3 covers 15 residues. The V and J ends lost 4 bases and 0 bases respectively, with 10 bases between them. The CDR3 region has the DNA TGCGCCAGCAGCCTACTAGTTAGCTCCTACAATGAGCAGTTCTTC. This gives the protein CASSLLVSSYNEQFF.

A few counts support this clonotype. The V call is TRBV5-1, the J call TRBJ2-1, with D perhaps matching TRBD1 or TRBD2 (6 bases each). The ends were cut back, 0 bases at V and 8 bases at J, with 12 bases in the middle. Germline V gene sequence: CDR1 SGHRS, CDR2 YFSETQ. The CDR3 spans 14 residues. This CDR3 reads CASSLAGAIDEQFF. The CDR3 DNA is TGCGCCAGCAGCTTGGCGGGGGCGATCGATGAGCAGTTCTTC. The entire variable domain, with the rest obtained from reference TRBV5-1 and TRBJ2-1, is as follows: KAGVTQTPRYLIKTRGQQVTLSCSPISGHRSVSWYQQTPGQGLQFLFEYFSETQRNKGNFPGRFSGRQFSNSRSEMNVSTLELGDSALYLCASSLAGAIDEQFFGPGTRLTVL.

This clonotype was recorded at least ten times. The chain links TRBV19 to TRBJ2-5, with D perhaps assigned TRBD1 or TRBD2 (5 bases each). This CDR3 spans 16 amino acids. Looked up from germline, CDR1 is LNHDA and CDR2 is SQIVND (reference sequence). Trimming removed 5 bases from V and 2 bases from J, with 18 bases in between. CDR3 protein: CASSPGLRVTQETQYF. DNA for the CDR3: TGTGCCAGTAGTCCGGGGCTTCGGGTCACTCAAGAGACCCAGTACTTC.

This clonotype was recorded at least ten times. The J gene is TRBJ1-2, the V gene TRBV5-5; TRBD1 might be the D (6 bases). The V end lost 1 base, the J end lost 7 bases, and 14 bases lay between the germline ends. Germline loops: CDR1 SGHKS, CDR2 YYEKEE (reference sequence). This CDR3 region has 14 residues. The CDR3 protein is CASSLWAGESGYTF. The CDR3 bases are TGTGCCAGCAGCTTGTGGGCAGGGGAGAGTGGCTACACCTTC.

This clonotype was counted many times. V gene TRBV2 combines with J gene TRBJ2-7, with 7 bases aligning to TRBD2. Trimming cost V 7 bases and J 0 bases; bases outside gene matches: 3. Germline V lookup: CDR1 SNHLY, CDR2 FYNNEI. The CDR3 runs to 13 residues. The CDR3 DNA reads as TGTGCCAGCAACCGGGACTACTCCTACGAGCAGTACTTC. This sequence encodes CASNRDYSYEQYF.

At least ten counts were recorded for this clonotype. The V call is TRBV11-2, the J call TRBJ2-7; TRBD2 is a possible D gene (6 bases). V shed 2 bases and J shed 0 bases, with 11 bases lying between them. Germline loops: CDR1 SGHAT, CDR2 FQNNGV. This CDR3 is 15 amino acids long. CDR3 sequence reads: CASSLISGSSYEQYF. DNA of the CDR3: TGTGCCAGCAGCTTAATTAGCGGATCCTCCTACGAGCAGTACTTC.

The V call is TRBV29-1, the J call TRBJ2-2; 11 positions agree with TRBD1. Germline loops: CDR1 SQVTM, CDR2 ANQGSEA. The CDR3 consists of 12 residues. Trimming at V came to 7 bases and at J to 9 bases, leaving 4 bases not matched to a gene. The CDR3 reads CSARTGGRELFF. For the CDR3, the DNA is TGCAGCGCCCGGACAGGGGGCAGGGAGCTGTTTTTT.

This clonotype was seen many times. The chain recombines TRBV28 with TRBJ1-1; D may be TRBD1 (5 bases). Germline V CDR1 and CDR2: MDHEN, SYDVKM. The V end was cut by 7 bases, the J end by 1 base, with 13 bases between. The CDR3 spans 14 residues. The CDR3 nucleotides are TGTGCCAGCATTTTTATGGGGCGGAACACTGAAGCTTTCTTT. Translating gives CASIFMGRNTEAFF. Combining the CDR3 with reference TRBV28 and TRBJ1-1 gives the whole variable domain DVKVTQSSRYLVKRTGEKVFLECVQDMDHENMFWYRQDPGLGLRLIYFSYDVKMKEKGDIPEGYSVSREKKERFSLILESASTNQTSMYLCASIFMGRNTEAFFGQGTRLTVV.

This clonotype was counted a few times. This chain uses TRBV5-1 with TRBJ1-6; TRBD1 is a possible D gene (5 bases). Looked up from germline, CDR1 is SGHRS and CDR2 is YFSETQ. The CDR3 length is 13 residues. With 4 bases removed from V and 7 bases from J, the gap between germline ends came to 9 bases. Here the CDR3 DNA reads TGCGCCAGCAGCGGAGGGACCAATTCACCCCTCCACTTT. The encoded protein is CASSGGTNSPLHF.

This clonotype was seen repeatedly, ten times or more. The rearrangement uses TRBV6-2 or TRBV6-3 and TRBJ2-1; D is perhaps TRBD1 (6 bases). V shed 6 bases and J shed 5 bases, with 14 bases lying between them. This CDR3 contains 14 residues. Germline CDR1 is MNHEY and CDR2 is SVGEGT. The CDR3 reads CASRRTEANNEQFF. CDR3 in DNA: TGTGCCAGCAGAAGGACAGAGGCCAACAATGAGCAGTTCTTC.